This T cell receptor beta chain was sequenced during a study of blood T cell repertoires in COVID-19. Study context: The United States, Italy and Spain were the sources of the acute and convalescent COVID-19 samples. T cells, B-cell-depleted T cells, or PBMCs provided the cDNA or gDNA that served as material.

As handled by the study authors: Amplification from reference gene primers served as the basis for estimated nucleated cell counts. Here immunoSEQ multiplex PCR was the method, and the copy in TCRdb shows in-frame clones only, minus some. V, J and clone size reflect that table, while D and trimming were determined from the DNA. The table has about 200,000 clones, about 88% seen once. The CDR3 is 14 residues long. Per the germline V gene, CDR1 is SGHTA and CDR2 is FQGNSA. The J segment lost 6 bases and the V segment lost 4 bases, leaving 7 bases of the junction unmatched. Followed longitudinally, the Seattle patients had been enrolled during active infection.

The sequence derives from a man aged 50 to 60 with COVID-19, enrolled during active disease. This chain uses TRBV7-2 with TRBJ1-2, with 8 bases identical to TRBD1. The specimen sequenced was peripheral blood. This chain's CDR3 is CASSSYTGGNGYTF. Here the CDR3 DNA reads TGTGCCAGCAGCTCGTATACAGGGGGGAATGGCTACACCTTC.